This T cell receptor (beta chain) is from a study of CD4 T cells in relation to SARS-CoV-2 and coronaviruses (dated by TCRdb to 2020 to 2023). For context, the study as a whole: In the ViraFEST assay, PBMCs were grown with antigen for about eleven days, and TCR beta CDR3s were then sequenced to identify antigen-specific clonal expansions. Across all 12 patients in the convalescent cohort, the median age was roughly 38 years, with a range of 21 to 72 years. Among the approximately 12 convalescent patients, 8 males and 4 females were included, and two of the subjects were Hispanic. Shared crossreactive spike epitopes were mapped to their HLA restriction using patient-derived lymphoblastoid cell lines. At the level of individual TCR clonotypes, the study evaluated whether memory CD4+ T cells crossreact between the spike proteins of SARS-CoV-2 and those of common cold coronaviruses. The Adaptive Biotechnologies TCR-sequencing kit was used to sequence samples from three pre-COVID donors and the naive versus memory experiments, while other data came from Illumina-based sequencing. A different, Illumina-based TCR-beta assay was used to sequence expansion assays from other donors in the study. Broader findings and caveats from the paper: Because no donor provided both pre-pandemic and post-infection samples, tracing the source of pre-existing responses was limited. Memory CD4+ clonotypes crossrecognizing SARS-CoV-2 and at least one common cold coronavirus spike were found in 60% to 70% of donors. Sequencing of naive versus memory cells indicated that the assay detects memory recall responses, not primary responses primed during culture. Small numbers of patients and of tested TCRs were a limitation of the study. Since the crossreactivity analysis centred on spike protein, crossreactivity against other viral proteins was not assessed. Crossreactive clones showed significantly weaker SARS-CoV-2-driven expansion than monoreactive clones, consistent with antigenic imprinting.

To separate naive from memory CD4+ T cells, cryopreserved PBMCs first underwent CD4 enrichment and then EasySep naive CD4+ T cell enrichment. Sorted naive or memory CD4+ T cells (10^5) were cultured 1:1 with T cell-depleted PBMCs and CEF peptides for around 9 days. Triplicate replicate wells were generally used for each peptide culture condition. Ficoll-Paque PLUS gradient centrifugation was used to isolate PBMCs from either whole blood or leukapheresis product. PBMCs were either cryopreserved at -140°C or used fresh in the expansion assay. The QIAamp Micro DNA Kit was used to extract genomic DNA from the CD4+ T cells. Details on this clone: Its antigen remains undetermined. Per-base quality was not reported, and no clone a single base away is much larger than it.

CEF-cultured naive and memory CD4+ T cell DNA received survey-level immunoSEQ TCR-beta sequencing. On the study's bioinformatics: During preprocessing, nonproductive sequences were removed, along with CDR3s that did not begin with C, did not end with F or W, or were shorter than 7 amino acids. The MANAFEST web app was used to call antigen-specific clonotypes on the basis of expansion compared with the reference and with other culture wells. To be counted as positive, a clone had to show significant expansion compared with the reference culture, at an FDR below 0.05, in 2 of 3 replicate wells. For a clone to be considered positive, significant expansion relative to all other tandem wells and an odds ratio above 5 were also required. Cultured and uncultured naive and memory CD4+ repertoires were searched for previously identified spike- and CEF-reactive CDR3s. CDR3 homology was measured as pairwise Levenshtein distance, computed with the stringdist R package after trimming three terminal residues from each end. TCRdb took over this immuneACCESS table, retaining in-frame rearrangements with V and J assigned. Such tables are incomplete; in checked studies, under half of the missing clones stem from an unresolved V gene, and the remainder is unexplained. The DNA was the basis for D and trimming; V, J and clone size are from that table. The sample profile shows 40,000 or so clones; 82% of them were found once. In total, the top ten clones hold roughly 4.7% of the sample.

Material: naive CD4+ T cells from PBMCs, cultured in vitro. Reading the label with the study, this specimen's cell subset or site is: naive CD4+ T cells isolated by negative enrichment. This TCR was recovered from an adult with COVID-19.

The DNA reads as follows: TGTGCCAGCAGCCAAGATCAGCTTTTCCACTTT. Translated, it reads CASSQDQLFHF. The chain is encoded by TRBV3-1 (or the pseudogene TRBV3-2) joined to TRBJ1-6; the D gene assignment is ambiguous. The CDR3, from cysteine to phenylalanine, totals 11 residues. Here the CDR3 DNA is all that survives: 33 bases in frame from base 1. The junction shows trimming of 0 bases on V and 17 bases on J, plus 8 bases between the germline ends. CDR1 and CDR2, looked up from the germline V gene (reference sequence), are LGHDT and YNNKEL.